Sequencing of this T cell receptor (beta chain) was carried out in a study of blood T cell repertoires in COVID-19. Those enrolled in Seattle joined during active infection and were followed longitudinally afterward. This CDR3 spans 20 amino acids. CDR1 and CDR2 from the germline V gene are SGHDN and FVKESK. V lost 0 bases and J lost 2; bases outside the gene matches: 19. Some clones are missing from TCRdb's copy, which holds only in-frame ones; the method was immunoSEQ multiplex PCR. The data show some 350,000 clones, approximately 87% seen once. This sequence was found in a woman aged 45-60 years with COVID-19, enrolled during active disease. The chain employs TRBV14 and TRBJ2-7; 7 positions agree with TRBD1. The material sequenced was peripheral blood. The CDR3 protein is CASSQDRSNFRQGTTYEQYF. Here the CDR3 DNA reads TGTGCCAGCAGCCAAGATCGTTCGAATTTTCGACAGGGCACAACCTACGAGCAGTACTTC.